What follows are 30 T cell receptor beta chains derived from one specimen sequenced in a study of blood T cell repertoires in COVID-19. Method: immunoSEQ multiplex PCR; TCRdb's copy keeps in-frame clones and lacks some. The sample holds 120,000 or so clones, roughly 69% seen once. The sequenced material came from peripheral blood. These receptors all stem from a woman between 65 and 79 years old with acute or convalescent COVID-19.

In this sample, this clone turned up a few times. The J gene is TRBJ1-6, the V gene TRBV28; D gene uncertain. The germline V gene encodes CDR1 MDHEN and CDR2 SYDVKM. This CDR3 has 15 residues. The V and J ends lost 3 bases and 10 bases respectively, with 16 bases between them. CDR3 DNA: TGTGCCAGCAGTTTTGGACTCGGGGTAGGCTCACCCCTCCACTTT. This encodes CASSFGLGVGSPLHF.

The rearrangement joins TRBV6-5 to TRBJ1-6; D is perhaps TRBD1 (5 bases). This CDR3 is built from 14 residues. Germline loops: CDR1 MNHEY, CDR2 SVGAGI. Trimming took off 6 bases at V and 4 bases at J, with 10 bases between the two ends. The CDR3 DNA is TGTGCCAGCAGCCCCGGGGGATATAATTCACCCCTCCACTTT. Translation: CASSPGGYNSPLHF.

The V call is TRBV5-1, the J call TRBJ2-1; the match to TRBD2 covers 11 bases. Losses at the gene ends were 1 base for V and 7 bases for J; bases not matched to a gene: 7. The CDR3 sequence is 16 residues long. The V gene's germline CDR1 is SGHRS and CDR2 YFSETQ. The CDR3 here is CASSLTGTSGWNEQFF. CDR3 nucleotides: TGCGCCAGCAGCTTGACCGGGACTAGCGGATGGAATGAGCAGTTCTTC. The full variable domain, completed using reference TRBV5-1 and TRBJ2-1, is KAGVTQTPRYLIKTRGQQVTLSCSPISGHRSVSWYQQTPGQGLQFLFEYFSETQRNKGNFPGRFSGRQFSNSRSEMNVSTLELGDSALYLCASSLTGTSGWNEQFFGPGTRLTVL.

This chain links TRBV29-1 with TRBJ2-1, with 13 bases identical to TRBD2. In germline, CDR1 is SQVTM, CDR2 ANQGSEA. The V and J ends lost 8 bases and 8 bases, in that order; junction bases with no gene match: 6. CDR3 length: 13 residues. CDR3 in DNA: TGCAGCACGCGACTAGCGGGAGGCCATGAGCAGTTCTTC. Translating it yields CSTRLAGGHEQFF.

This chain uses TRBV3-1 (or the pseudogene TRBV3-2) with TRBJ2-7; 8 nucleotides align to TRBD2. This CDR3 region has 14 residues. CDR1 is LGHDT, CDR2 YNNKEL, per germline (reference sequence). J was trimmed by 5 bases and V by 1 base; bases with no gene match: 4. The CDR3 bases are TGTGCCAGCAGCCAAGTTCCGACTAGCGACGAGCAGTACTTC. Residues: CASSQVPTSDEQYF.

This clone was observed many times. This chain's CDR3 is CSVVVIGDEAFF. CDR3 sequence (DNA): TGCAGCGTTGTGGTTATCGGGGATGAAGCTTTCTTT. This chain links TRBV29-1 with TRBJ1-1; D not resolved. CDR1 and CDR2 (germline): SQVTM, ANQGSEA. The CDR3 consists of 12 residues. Deletions cut 4 bases from V and 7 bases from J, with 13 bases between.

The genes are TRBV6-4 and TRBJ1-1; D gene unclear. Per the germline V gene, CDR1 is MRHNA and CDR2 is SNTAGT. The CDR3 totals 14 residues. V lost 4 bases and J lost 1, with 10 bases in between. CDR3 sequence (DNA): TGTGCCAGCAGTGCTACCGGGAGGAACACTGAAGCTTTCTTT. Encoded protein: CASSATGRNTEAFF.

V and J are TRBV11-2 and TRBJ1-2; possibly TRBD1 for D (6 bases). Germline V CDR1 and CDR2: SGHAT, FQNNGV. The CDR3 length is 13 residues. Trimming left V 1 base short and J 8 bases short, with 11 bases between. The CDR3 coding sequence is TGTGCCAGCAGCTTAGTGTCCAGGGGCGGCTACACCTTC. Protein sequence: CASSLVSRGGYTF.

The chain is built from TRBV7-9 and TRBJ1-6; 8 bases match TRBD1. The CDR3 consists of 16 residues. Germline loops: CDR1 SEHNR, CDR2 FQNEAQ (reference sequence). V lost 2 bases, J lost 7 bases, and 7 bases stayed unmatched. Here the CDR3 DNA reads TGTGCCAGCAGCTTAAACGGACAGGGCTTCAATTCACCCCTCCACTTT. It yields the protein CASSLNGQGFNSPLHF.

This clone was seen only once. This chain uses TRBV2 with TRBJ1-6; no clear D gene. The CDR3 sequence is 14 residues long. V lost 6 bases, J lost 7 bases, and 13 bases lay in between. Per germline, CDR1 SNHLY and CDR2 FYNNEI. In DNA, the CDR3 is TGTGCCAGCAGAAGAGTAGCGAGAAATTCACCCCTCCACTTT. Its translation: CASRRVARNSPLHF.

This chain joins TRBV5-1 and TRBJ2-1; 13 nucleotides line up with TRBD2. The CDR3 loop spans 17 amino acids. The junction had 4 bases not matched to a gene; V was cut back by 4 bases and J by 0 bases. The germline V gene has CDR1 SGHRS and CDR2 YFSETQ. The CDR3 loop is CASSPTSGGASYNEQFF. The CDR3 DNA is TGCGCCAGCAGCCCTACTAGCGGGGGGGCCTCCTACAATGAGCAGTTCTTC.

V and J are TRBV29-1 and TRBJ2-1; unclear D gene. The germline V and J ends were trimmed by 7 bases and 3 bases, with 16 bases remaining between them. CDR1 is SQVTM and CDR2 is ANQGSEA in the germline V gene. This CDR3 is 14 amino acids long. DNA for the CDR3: TGCAGCGCCCGATATAGTGGTGACTACAATGAGCAGTTCTTC. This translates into CSARYSGDYNEQFF.

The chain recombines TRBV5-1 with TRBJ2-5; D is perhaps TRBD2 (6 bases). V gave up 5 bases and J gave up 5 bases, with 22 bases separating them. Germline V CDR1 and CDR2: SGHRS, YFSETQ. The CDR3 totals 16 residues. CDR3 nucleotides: TGCGCCAGCAGGCCCCTTATACTAGTTGGGGGGGAGACCCAGTACTTC. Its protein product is CASRPLILVGGETQYF.

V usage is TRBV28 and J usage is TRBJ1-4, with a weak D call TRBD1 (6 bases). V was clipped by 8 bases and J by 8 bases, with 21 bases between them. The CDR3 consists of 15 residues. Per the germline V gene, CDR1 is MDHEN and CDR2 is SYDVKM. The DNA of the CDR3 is TGTGCCAGCTCAGGGGTGGAAAGGGTGGGGGAAAAACTGTTTTTT. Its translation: CASSGVERVGEKLFF.

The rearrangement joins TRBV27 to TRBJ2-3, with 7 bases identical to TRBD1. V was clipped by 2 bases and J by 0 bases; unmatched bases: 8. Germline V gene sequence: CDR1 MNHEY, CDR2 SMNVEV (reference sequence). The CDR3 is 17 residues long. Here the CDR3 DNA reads TGTGCCAGCAGTTTACGACCGACGGGACAGAGCACAGATACGCAGTATTTT. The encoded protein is CASSLRPTGQSTDTQYF.

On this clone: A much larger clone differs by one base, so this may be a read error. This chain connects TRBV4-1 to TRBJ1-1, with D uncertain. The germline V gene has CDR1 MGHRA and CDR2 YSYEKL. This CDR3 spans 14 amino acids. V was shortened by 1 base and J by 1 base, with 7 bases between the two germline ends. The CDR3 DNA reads TGCGCCAGCAGCCAAGCACAGAAGAACACTGAAGCTTTCTTT. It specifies CASSQAQKNTEAFF.

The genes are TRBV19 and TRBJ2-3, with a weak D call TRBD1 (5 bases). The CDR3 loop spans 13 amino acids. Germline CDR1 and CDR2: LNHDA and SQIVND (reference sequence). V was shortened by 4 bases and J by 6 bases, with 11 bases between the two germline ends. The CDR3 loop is CASSTQGLDTQYF. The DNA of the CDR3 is TGTGCCAGTAGTACTCAGGGTCTGGATACGCAGTATTTT.

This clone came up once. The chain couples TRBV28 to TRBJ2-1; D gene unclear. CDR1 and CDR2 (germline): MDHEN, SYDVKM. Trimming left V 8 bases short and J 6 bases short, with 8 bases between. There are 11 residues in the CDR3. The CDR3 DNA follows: TGTGCCAGCGTAAACTCCAATGAGCAGTTCTTC. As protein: CASVNSNEQFF.

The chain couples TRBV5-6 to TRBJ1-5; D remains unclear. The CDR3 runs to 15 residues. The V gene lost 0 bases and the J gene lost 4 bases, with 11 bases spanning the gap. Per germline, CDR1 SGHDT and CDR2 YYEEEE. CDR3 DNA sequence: TGTGCCAGCAGCTTGGTCGGTCAGACTAATCAGCCCCAGCATTTT. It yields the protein CASSLVGQTNQPQHF.

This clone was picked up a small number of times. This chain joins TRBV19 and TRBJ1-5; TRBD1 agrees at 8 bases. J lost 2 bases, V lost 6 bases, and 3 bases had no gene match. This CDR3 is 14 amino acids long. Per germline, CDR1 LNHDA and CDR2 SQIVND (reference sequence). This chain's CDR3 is CASRDRVGNQPQHF. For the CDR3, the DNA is TGTGCCAGTAGGGACAGGGTTGGCAATCAGCCCCAGCATTTT.

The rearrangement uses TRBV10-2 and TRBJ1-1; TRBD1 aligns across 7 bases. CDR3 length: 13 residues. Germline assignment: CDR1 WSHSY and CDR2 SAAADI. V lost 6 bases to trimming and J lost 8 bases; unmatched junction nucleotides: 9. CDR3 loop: CASRLTGPGEAFF. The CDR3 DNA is TGCGCCAGCAGGTTGACAGGGCCGGGGGAAGCTTTCTTT.

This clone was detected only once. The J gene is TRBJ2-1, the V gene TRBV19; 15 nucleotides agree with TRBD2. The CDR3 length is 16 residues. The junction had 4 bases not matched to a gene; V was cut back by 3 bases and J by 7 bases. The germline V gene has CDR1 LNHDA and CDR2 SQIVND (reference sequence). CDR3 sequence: CASSITGTSGGNEQFF. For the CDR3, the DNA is TGTGCCAGTAGTATTACCGGGACTAGCGGGGGGAATGAGCAGTTCTTC.

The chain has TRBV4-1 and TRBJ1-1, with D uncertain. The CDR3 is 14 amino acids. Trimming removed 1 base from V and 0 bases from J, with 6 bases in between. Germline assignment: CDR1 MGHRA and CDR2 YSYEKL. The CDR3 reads CASSQVAVNTEAFF. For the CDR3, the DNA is TGCGCCAGCAGCCAAGTGGCGGTGAACACTGAAGCTTTCTTT.

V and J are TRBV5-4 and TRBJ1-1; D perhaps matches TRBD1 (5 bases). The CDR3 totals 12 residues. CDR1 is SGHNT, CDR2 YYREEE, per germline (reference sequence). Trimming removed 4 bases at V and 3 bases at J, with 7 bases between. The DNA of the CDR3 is TGTGCCAGCAGCATCAGGGACACTGAAGCTTTCTTT. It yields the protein CASSIRDTEAFF. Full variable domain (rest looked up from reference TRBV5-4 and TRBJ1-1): ETGVTQSPTHLIKTRGQQVTLRCSSQSGHNTVSWYQQALGQGPQFIFQYYREEENGRGNFPPRFSGLQFPNYSSELNVNALELDDSALYLCASSIRDTEAFFGQGTRLTVV.

This chain's CDR3 is CASRNSGRGYIQYF. In DNA, the CDR3 is TGTGCCAGCAGGAATAGCGGGAGAGGGTACATTCAGTACTTC. The chain joins TRBV6-5 to TRBJ2-4; TRBD2 agrees at 9 bases. This CDR3 has 14 residues. Germline V CDR1 and CDR2: MNHEY, SVGAGI. The V gene end was trimmed by 6 bases and the J gene end by 8 bases; junction bases not matched to a gene: 8.

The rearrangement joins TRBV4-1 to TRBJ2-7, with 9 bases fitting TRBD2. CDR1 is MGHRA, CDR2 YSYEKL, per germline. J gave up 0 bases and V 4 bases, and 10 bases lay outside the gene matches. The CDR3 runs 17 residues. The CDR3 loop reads CASSPRGSGRTSYEQYF. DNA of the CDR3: TGCGCCAGCAGCCCCCGTGGTAGCGGGAGAACCTCCTACGAGCAGTACTTC.

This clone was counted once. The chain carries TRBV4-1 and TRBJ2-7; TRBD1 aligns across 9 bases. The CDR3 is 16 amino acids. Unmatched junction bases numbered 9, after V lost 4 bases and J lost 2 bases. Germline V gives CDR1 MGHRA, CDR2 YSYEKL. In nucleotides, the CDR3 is TGCGCCAGCAGCCCATCTTCTAGGACAGGGGCCTACGAGCAGTACTTC. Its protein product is CASSPSSRTGAYEQYF.

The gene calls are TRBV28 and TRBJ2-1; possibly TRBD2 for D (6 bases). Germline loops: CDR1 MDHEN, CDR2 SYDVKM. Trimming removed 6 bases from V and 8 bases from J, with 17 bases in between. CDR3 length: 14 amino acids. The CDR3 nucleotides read TGTGCCAGCAGCCGCGGGGAAGTCAGGGATGAGCAGTTCTTC. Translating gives CASSRGEVRDEQFF.

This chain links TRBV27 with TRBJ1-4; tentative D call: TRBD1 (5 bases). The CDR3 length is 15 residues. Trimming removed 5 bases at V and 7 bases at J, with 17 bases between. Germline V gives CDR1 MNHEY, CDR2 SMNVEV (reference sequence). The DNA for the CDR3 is TGTGCCAGCAGTCCTCTGACTGGGGGGTTTGAAAAACTGTTTTTT. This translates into CASSPLTGGFEKLFF.

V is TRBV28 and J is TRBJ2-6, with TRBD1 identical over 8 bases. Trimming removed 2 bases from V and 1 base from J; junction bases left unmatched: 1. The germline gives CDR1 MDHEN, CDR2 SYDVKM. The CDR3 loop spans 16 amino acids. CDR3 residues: CASSLNRGSGANVLTF. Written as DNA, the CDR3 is TGTGCCAGCAGTTTAAACAGGGGGTCTGGGGCCAACGTCCTGACTTTC.